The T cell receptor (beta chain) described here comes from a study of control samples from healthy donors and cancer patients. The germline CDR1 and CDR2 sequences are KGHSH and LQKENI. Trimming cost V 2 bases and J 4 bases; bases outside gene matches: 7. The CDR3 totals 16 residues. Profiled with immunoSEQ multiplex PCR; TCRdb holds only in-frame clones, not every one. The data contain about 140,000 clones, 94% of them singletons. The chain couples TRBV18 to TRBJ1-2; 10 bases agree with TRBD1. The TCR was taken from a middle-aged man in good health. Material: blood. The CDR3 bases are TGTGCCAGCTCACCAGCCCCGGGACAGGGGAGCTATGGCTACACCTTC. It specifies CASSPAPGQGSYGYTF.